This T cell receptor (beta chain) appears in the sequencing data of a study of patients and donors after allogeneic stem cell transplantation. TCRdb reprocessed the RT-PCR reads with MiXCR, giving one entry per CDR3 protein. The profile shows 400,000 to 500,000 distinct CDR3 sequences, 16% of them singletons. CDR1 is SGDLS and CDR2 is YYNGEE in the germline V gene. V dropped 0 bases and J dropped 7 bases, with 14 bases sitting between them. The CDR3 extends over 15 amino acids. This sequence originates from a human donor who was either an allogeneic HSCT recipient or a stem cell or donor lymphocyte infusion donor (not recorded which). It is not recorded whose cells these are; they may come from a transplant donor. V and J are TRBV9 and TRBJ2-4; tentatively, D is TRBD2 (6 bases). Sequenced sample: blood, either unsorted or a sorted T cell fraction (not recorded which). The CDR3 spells CASSVGLGGGNIQYF. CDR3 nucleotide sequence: TGTGCCAGCAGCGTAGGCCTCGGGGGTGGTAACATTCAGTACTTC.